This TCR beta chain was identified in a study of blood T cells in healthy people across ages. A second 7 to 11 cycle PCR used barcoded and J-beta primers. TCRdb processed the 5' RACE reads anew with MiXCR; each CDR3 protein has one entry. Of nearly 800,000 distinct CDR3 sequences listed, just under 25% are singletons. This clonotype was seen just once. CDR1 is LGHDT, CDR2 YNNKEL, per germline (reference sequence). The ends were cut back, 1 base at V and 6 bases at J, with 10 bases in the middle. The CDR3 spans 13 residues. The same sample was also used in a study of T cells of mothers and their children.

This sequence originates from a boy under 18 in good health. This chain joins TRBV3-1 and TRBJ2-7, with D maybe TRBD1 (6 bases). Sequenced sample: blood. The CDR3 DNA reads as TGTGCCAGCAGCCAAGTACAGGGTTCCGAGCAGTACTTC. Its translation is CASSQVQGSEQYF.